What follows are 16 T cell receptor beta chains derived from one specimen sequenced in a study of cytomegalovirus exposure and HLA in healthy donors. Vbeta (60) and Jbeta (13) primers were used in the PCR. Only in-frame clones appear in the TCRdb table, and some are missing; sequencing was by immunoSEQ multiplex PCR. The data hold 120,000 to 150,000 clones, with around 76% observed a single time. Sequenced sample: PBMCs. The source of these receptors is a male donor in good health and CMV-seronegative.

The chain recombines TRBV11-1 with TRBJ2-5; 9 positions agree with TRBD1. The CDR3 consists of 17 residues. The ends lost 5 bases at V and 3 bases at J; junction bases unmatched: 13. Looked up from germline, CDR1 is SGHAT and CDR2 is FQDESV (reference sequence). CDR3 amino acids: CASSRRPLTGGKETQYF. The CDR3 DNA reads TGTGCCAGCAGCCGAAGACCTCTGACAGGGGGAAAAGAGACCCAGTACTTC.

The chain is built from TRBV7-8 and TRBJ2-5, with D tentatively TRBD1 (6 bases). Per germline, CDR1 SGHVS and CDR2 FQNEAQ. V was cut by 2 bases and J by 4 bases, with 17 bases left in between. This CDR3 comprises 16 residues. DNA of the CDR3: TGTGCCAGCAGCTTACTTACAGGGCAAGGTTCAGAGACCCAGTACTTC. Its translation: CASSLLTGQGSETQYF.

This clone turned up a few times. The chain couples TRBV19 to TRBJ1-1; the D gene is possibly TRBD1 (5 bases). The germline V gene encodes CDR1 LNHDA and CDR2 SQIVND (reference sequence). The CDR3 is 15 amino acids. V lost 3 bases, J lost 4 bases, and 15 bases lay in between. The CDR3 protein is CASSITGGRSTEAFF. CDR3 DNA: TGTGCCAGTAGTATTACGGGGGGTAGGAGCACTGAAGCTTTCTTT.

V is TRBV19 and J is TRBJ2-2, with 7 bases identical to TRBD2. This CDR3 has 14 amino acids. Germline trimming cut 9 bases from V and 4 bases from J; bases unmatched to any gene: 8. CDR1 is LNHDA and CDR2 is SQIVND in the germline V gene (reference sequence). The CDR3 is CASRPSGGTGELFF. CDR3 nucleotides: TGTGCCAGCCGACCCTCGGGGGGCACCGGGGAGCTGTTTTTT.

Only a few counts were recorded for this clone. The CDR3 DNA is TGTGCCAGCAATATCGGGGAAACTGATGGCTACACCTTC. It specifies CASNIGETDGYTF. The chain links TRBV6-5 to TRBJ1-2; D uncertain. There are 13 residues in the CDR3. Trimming removed 7 bases from V and 6 bases from J, with 15 bases in between. Per germline, CDR1 MNHEY and CDR2 SVGAGI.

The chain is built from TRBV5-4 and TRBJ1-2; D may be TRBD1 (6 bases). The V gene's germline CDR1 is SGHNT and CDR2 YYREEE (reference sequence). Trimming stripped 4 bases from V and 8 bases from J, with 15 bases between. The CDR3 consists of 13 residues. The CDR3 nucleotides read TGTGCCAGCAGCCAAGACAGGTGGGGAGGCTACACCTTC. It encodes CASSQDRWGGYTF.

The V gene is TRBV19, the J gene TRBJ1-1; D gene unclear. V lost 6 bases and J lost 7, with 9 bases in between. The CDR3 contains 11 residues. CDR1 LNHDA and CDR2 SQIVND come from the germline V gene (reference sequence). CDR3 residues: CASRTGSEAFF. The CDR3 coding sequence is TGTGCCAGTAGAACGGGGAGTGAAGCTTTCTTT.

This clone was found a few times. CDR3 sequence reads: CASSLTGATEAFF. The CDR3 nucleotides are TGCGCCAGCAGCCTGACAGGGGCCACTGAAGCTTTCTTT. This rearrangement joins TRBV5-1 to TRBJ1-1; 8 bases agree with TRBD1. CDR3 size: 13 residues. Germline trimming cut 4 bases from V and 4 bases from J; bases unmatched to any gene: 3. Germline CDR1 and CDR2: SGHRS and YFSETQ.

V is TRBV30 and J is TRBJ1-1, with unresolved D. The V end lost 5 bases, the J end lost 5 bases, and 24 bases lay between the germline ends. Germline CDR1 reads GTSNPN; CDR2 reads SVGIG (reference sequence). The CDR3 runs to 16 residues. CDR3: CAWARTGFNLRTEAFF. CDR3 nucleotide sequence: TGTGCCTGGGCCAGGACTGGCTTTAACTTGAGGACTGAAGCTTTCTTT.

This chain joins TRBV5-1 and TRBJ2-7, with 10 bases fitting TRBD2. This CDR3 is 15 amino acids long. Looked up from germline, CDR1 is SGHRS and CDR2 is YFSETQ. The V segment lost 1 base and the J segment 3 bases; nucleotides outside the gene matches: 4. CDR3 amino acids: CASSLSLAGNYEQYF. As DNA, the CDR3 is TGCGCCAGCAGCTTGTCACTAGCGGGGAACTACGAGCAGTACTTC.

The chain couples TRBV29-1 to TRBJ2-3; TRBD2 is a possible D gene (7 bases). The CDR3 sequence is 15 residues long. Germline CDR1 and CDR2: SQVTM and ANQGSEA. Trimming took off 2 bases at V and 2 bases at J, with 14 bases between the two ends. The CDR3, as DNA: TGCAGCGTTGAAAGGGGGGGGGTAGCCACAGATACGCAGTATTTT. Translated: CSVERGGVATDTQYF.

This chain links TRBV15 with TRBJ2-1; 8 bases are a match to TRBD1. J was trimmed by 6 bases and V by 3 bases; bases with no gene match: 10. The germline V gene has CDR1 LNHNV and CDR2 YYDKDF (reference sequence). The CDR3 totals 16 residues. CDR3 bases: TGTGCCACCAGCAGCACAGGACAGGGAATGCTCAATGAGCAGTTCTTC. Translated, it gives CATSSTGQGMLNEQFF.

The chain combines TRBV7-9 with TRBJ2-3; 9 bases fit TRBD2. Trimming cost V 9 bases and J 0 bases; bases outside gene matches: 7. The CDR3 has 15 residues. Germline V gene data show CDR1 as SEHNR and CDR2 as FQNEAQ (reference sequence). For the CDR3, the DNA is TGTGCCAGTATTGTAGCGGGAGCTAGCACAGATACGCAGTATTTT. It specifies CASIVAGASTDTQYF. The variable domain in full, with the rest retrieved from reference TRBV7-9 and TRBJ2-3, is DTGVSQNPRHKITKRGQNVTFRCDPISEHNRLYWYRQTLGQGPEFLTYFQNEAQLEKSRLLSDRFSAERPKGSFSTLEIQRTEQGDSAMYLCASIVAGASTDTQYFGPGTRLTVL.

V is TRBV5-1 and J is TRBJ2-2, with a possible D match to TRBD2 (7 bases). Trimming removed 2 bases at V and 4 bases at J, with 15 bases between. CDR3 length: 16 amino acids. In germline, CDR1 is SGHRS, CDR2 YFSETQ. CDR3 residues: CASSFRGGRSTGELFF. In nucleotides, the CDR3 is TGCGCCAGCAGCTTTAGGGGGGGCCGGAGCACCGGGGAGCTGTTTTTT. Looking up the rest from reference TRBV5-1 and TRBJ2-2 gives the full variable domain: KAGVTQTPRYLIKTRGQQVTLSCSPISGHRSVSWYQQTPGQGLQFLFEYFSETQRNKGNFPGRFSGRQFSNSRSEMNVSTLELGDSALYLCASSFRGGRSTGELFFGEGSRLTVL.

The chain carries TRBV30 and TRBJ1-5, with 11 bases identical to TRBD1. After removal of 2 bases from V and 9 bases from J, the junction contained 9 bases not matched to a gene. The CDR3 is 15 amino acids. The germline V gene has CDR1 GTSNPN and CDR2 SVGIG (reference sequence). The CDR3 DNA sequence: TGTGCCTGGAGTCTAGAGGACAGGGGGCTTCGGCCCCAGCATTTT. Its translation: CAWSLEDRGLRPQHF. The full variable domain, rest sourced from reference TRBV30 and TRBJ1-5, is SQTIHQWPATLVQPVGSPLSLECTVEGTSNPNLYWYRQAAGRGLQLLFYSVGIGQISSEVPQNLSASRPQDRQFILSSKKLLLSDSGFYLCAWSLEDRGLRPQHFGDGTRLSIL.

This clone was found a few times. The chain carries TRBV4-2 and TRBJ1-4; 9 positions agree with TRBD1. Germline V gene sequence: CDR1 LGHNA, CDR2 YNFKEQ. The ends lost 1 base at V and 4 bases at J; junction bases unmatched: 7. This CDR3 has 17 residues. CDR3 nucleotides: TGTGCCAGCAGCCAAGGGTACCGGGACAGGGTTAATGAAAAACTGTTTTTT. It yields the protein CASSQGYRDRVNEKLFF.